The text below deals with one T cell receptor beta chain. The sample originates from a study of blood T cell repertoires in COVID-19. The CDR3 is 15 amino acids. Germline V gene lookup returns CDR1 SGHNT and CDR2 YYREEE (reference sequence). V dropped 2 bases and J dropped 6; count of bases not matched to a gene: 9. The method was immunoSEQ multiplex PCR; TCRdb's version includes in-frame clones alone and lacks a portion of them. The sample records roughly 120,000 clones, around 88% being singletons. This receptor was obtained from a human donor in a cohort sampled during active COVID-19. The J gene is TRBJ2-3, the V gene TRBV5-4, with 7 bases that match TRBD2. Sequencing was carried out using peripheral blood. In nucleotides, the CDR3 is TGTGCCAGCAGCTTCAGCGGGATCCGGGAGGATACGCAGTATTTT. Translated: CASSFSGIREDTQYF.